Each of the 27 T cell receptor beta chains below was sequenced from the same sample in a study of somatic mutations in cytotoxic T cells in rheumatoid arthritis. Assay used: immunoSEQ multiplex PCR; TCRdb lists only in-frame clones, some missing. The sample comprises about 20,000 clones, about 80% of which are singletons, and around 15% rests with the top ten. Sequencing used CD8+ T cells sorted from blood. These receptors were taken from an adult with rheumatoid arthritis.

The chain employs TRBV11-3 and TRBJ1-2; maybe TRBD1 (5 bases). This CDR3 is 14 amino acids long. V shed 3 bases and J shed 8 bases, with 16 bases lying between them. CDR1 is SGHNT, CDR2 YENEEA, per germline. The CDR3 DNA reads TGTGCCAGCAGCTTGGGCTCCTTTCAGGGAGGCTACACCTTC. It translates to CASSLGSFQGGYTF.

This clone occurred once. V gene TRBV9 combines with J gene TRBJ2-3; 13 positions agree with TRBD2. The germline CDR1 and CDR2 sequences are SGDLS and YYNGEE. The CDR3 sequence is 17 residues long. V was pared by 0 bases and J by 6 bases, with 7 bases of the junction left unmatched. The CDR3 DNA reads as TGTGCCAGCAGCGTAGCTACTAGCGGGGGGGCCGCGGATACGCAGTATTTT. Translation: CASSVATSGGAADTQYF.

A word on this clone: This may be a read error: a much more frequent sequence differs by one nucleotide. V is TRBV27 and J is TRBJ2-2, with D unclear. The CDR3 is 12 amino acids. The V end lost 4 bases, the J end lost 0 bases, and 0 bases lay between the germline ends. The germline V gene encodes CDR1 MNHEY and CDR2 SMNVEV (reference sequence). CDR3 protein: CASSSNTGELFF. As DNA, the CDR3 is TGTGCCAGCAGTTCGAACACCGGGGAGCTGTTTTTT.

This clone was counted a single time. CDR3 in DNA: TGTGCCAGCAGCTTTGCCAACGTCCTGACTTTC. Its protein is CASSFANVLTF. This chain links TRBV11-2 with TRBJ2-6; D is unclear. Trimming removed 3 bases at V and 7 bases at J, with 1 base between. The germline gives CDR1 SGHAT, CDR2 FQNNGV. This CDR3 comprises 11 residues.

The rearrangement links TRBV5-1 to TRBJ2-7, with TRBD1 identical over 7 bases. V dropped 4 bases and J dropped 0; count of bases not matched to a gene: 7. Germline-derived CDR1 and CDR2 are SGHRS and YFSETQ. This CDR3 comprises 15 residues. CDR3 protein: CASSLTGASSYEQYF. The DNA for the CDR3 is TGCGCCAGCAGCCTTACAGGGGCTAGCTCCTACGAGCAGTACTTC.

The V gene is TRBV11-2, the J gene TRBJ2-1; D remains ambiguous. Germline assignment: CDR1 SGHAT and CDR2 FQNNGV. CDR3 length: 14 residues. The germline V and J ends were trimmed by 2 bases and 2 bases, with 7 bases remaining between them. CDR3: CASSLYYAYNEQFF. In DNA, the CDR3 is TGTGCCAGCAGCTTATACTACGCCTACAATGAGCAGTTCTTC.

This chain links TRBV6-4 with TRBJ2-3; D is uncertain. Germline CDR1 is MRHNA and CDR2 is SNTAGT. This CDR3 region has 13 residues. Trimming took off 5 bases at V and 1 base at J, with 7 bases between the two ends. The CDR3 protein is CASSQTGTDTQYF. CDR3 in DNA: TGTGCCAGCAGTCAGACGGGCACAGATACGCAGTATTTT.

V gene TRBV11-3 combines with J gene TRBJ2-1; D is undetermined. The CDR3 has 13 residues. Trimming pared 3 bases from V and 10 bases from J, leaving 13 bases between. Germline assignment: CDR1 SGHNT and CDR2 YENEEA. CDR3 residues: CASSFTEPGEQFF. The CDR3 DNA reads TGTGCCAGCAGCTTTACAGAACCTGGCGAGCAGTTCTTC.

J is TRBJ1-3 and V is TRBV5-1; D ambiguous. This CDR3 comprises 14 residues. Trimming pared 0 bases from V and 0 bases from J, leaving 4 bases between. CDR1 SGHRS and CDR2 YFSETQ come from the germline V gene. The CDR3 coding sequence is TGCGCCAGCAGCTTGGATCTCTCTGGAAACACCATATATTTT. It codes for CASSLDLSGNTIYF.

The chain uses TRBV10-3 and TRBJ2-7; D is possibly TRBD1 (6 bases). Trimming removed 5 bases from V and 6 bases from J, with 14 bases in between. CDR3 length: 13 amino acids. Germline CDR1 is ENHRY and CDR2 is SYGVKD. CDR3 nucleotide sequence: TGTGCCATCAGTCCACAGGGAATGGGCGAGCAGTACTTC. Its translation is CAISPQGMGEQYF.

The genes are TRBV9 and TRBJ2-2; D not resolved. This CDR3 is 11 amino acids long. Germline V lookup: CDR1 SGDLS, CDR2 YYNGEE. V gave up 4 bases and J gave up 9 bases, with 7 bases separating them. The CDR3 here is CASSSSWELFF. Here the CDR3 DNA reads TGTGCCAGCAGCTCAAGCTGGGAGCTGTTTTTT.

V gene TRBV15 combines with J gene TRBJ2-1; TRBD2 aligns across 10 bases. V shed 6 bases, J shed 8 bases, and the junction held 10 bases outside the gene matches. From germline, CDR1 is LNHNV and CDR2 YYDKDF (reference sequence). The CDR3 loop spans 15 amino acids. CDR3 amino acids: CATRYEERGGYEQFF. CDR3 bases: TGTGCCACCAGATATGAAGAGCGGGGGGGGTATGAGCAGTTCTTC. Looking up the rest from reference TRBV15 and TRBJ2-1 gives the full variable domain: DAMVIQNPRYQVTQFGKPVTLSCSQTLNHNVMYWYQQKSSQAPKLLFHYYDKDFNNEADTPDNFQSRRPNTSFCFLDIRSPGLGDTAMYLCATRYEERGGYEQFFGPGTRLTVL.

This chain connects TRBV18 to TRBJ2-5; D gene ambiguous. The CDR3 runs 14 residues. Germline V gene lookup returns CDR1 KGHSH and CDR2 LQKENI. V lost 2 bases and J 1 base, leaving 8 bases between the germline ends. This chain's CDR3 is CASSPGVFQETQYF. The CDR3 DNA follows: TGTGCCAGCTCACCAGGAGTGTTCCAAGAGACCCAGTACTTC.

A word on this clone: Distinct nucleotide sequences in the sample also encode this CDR3. V usage is TRBV9 and J usage is TRBJ2-1; D unclear. CDR3 length: 10 amino acids. CDR1 and CDR2 from the germline V gene are SGDLS and YYNGEE. The germline V and J ends were trimmed by 3 bases and 6 bases, with 1 base remaining between them. The CDR3 region has the DNA TGTGCCAGCAGCGGCAATGAGCAGTTCTTC. Its translation: CASSGNEQFF.

The chain combines TRBV9 with TRBJ1-2; D call uncertain. The V and J ends lost 0 bases and 4 bases respectively, with 25 bases between them. The germline gives CDR1 SGDLS, CDR2 YYNGEE. CDR3 length: 19 amino acids. This CDR3 is CASSVGLEPTDGGGYGYTF. The CDR3 DNA reads as TGTGCCAGCAGCGTAGGTCTAGAGCCTACGGACGGCGGCGGCTATGGCTACACCTTC.

The chain uses TRBV10-1 and TRBJ1-5; TRBD1 is a possible D gene (5 bases). CDR1 and CDR2 from the germline V gene are WNHNN and SYGVQD (reference sequence). The CDR3 runs 20 residues. V was cut by 0 bases and J by 2 bases, with 23 bases left in between. The CDR3 DNA is TGCGCCAGCAGTGAGTCCCGCGGGGGACGAACAAGCGCGGGCAATCAGCCCCAGCATTTT. It encodes CASSESRGGRTSAGNQPQHF.

The CDR3 spells CASSYSAGGVIQYF. The CDR3 DNA reads TGTGCCAGCAGTTACTCCGCGGGAGGCGTCATTCAGTACTTC. The rearrangement uses TRBV6-5 and TRBJ2-4; 8 bases are a match to TRBD2. Germline V lookup: CDR1 MNHEY, CDR2 SVGAGI. This CDR3 has 14 amino acids. The V segment lost 0 bases and the J segment 9 bases; nucleotides outside the gene matches: 4.

Turning to this clone: One end of the junction varies from germline; a read error may be responsible. In nucleotides, the CDR3 is TGTGCCAGCAGTCTAGGGGGGTCTAATGAAGAACTGTTTTTT. Residues: CASSLGGSNEELFF. The chain uses TRBV27 and TRBJ1-4; a weak D match, TRBD1 (6 bases). CDR3 length: 14 residues. Looked up from germline, CDR1 is MNHEY and CDR2 is SMNVEV (reference sequence).

The chain couples TRBV6-5 to TRBJ2-1; no clear D gene. V gave up 5 bases and J gave up 10 bases, with 18 bases separating them. This CDR3 has 14 amino acids. Germline assignment: CDR1 MNHEY and CDR2 SVGAGI. This chain's CDR3 is CASSHTPTPQEQFF. The CDR3 DNA sequence: TGTGCCAGCAGTCATACCCCGACCCCCCAGGAGCAGTTCTTC.

This rearrangement joins TRBV13 to TRBJ1-1; D may be TRBD1 (6 bases). CDR1 and CDR2 from the germline V gene are PRHDT and FYEKMQ (reference sequence). This CDR3 contains 12 residues. The V end was cut by 5 bases, the J end by 8 bases, with 12 bases between. The CDR3 sequence is CASSHGTGEAFF. The CDR3 DNA sequence: TGTGCCAGCAGCCACGGCACAGGGGAAGCTTTCTTT.

The chain uses TRBV13 and TRBJ2-3; 9 bases fit TRBD1. V shed 5 bases, J shed 0 bases, and the junction held 3 bases outside the gene matches. The CDR3 contains 15 residues. Germline V gene data show CDR1 as PRHDT and CDR2 as FYEKMQ (reference sequence). The CDR3 sequence is CASSPGQGSTDTQYF. In DNA form, the CDR3 reads TGTGCCAGCAGCCCGGGACAGGGTAGCACAGATACGCAGTATTTT.

This clone was counted between two and nine times. The gene calls are TRBV4-1 and TRBJ1-6; D gene unclear. Per germline, CDR1 MGHRA and CDR2 YSYEKL. Trimming removed 0 bases from V and 9 bases from J, with 9 bases in between. The length of the CDR3 is 14 residues. The CDR3 loop is CASSQDLGGSPLHF. CDR3 nucleotide sequence: TGCGCCAGCAGCCAAGACCTAGGTGGTTCACCCCTCCACTTT.

The V gene is TRBV11-3, the J gene TRBJ2-1; 9 bases map to TRBD2. The CDR3 contains 17 residues. Germline V gene data show CDR1 as SGHNT and CDR2 as YENEEA. Trimming cost V 3 bases and J 10 bases; bases outside gene matches: 16. CDR3 DNA sequence: TGTGCCAGCAGCTTCCCCAACTGGCGGGAGGGCCGAAGGGAGCAGTTCTTC. This gives the protein CASSFPNWREGRREQFF.

The chain combines TRBV5-1 with TRBJ1-2, with 10 bases fitting TRBD1. Germline trimming cut 4 bases from V and 6 bases from J; bases unmatched to any gene: 9. The CDR3 length is 15 residues. CDR1 is SGHRS, CDR2 YFSETQ, per germline. The CDR3 reads CASSHPGQGRNGYTF. The DNA of the CDR3 is TGCGCCAGCAGCCATCCGGGACAGGGGCGAAATGGCTACACCTTC.

The table lists this clone with a few counts. The genes are TRBV18 and TRBJ1-2, with no clear D. Trimming took 6 bases from V and 7 from J, leaving 12 bases between them. There are 12 residues in the CDR3. CDR1 is KGHSH, CDR2 LQKENI, per germline. The CDR3 here is CASSPGGGGYTF. In nucleotides, the CDR3 is TGTGCCAGCTCTCCTGGTGGTGGTGGCTACACCTTC. Filled out from reference TRBV18 and TRBJ1-2, the complete variable domain reads NAGVMQNPRHLVRRRGQEARLRCSPMKGHSHVYWYRQLPEEGLKFMVYLQKENIIDESGMPKERFSAEFPKEGPSILRIQQVVRGDSAAYFCASSPGGGGYTFGSGTRLTVV.

The CDR3 coding sequence is TGTGCCAGCAGCGGGAAGGGGGCGAGGACTGAAGCTTTCTTT. It yields the protein CASSGKGARTEAFF. J is TRBJ1-1 and V is TRBV9; 7 positions agree with TRBD1. Germline V CDR1 and CDR2: SGDLS, YYNGEE. The CDR3 runs to 14 residues. Trimming cost V 3 bases and J 5 bases; bases outside gene matches: 7. Combining the CDR3 with reference TRBV9 and TRBJ1-1 gives the whole variable domain DSGVTQTPKHLITATGQRVTLRCSPRSGDLSVYWYQQSLDQGLQFLIQYYNGEERAKGNILERFSAQQFPDLHSELNLSSLELGDSALYFCASSGKGARTEAFFGQGTRLTVV.

This chain uses TRBV11-2 with TRBJ2-3; TRBD2 aligns across 7 bases. This CDR3 region has 15 residues. After removal of 3 bases from V and 2 bases from J, the junction contained 5 bases not matched to a gene. CDR1 is SGHAT, CDR2 FQNNGV, per germline. In nucleotides, the CDR3 is TGTGCCAGCAGCTTGACAGCGGGGTCCACAGATACGCAGTATTTT. Translated, it gives CASSLTAGSTDTQYF.